This T cell receptor (beta chain) was identified during a study of blood T cells in healthy people across ages. A second PCR, run for about 7 to 11 cycles, used a sample-barcoded 5' primer plus a J-beta primer mix. Using its own MiXCR run on the 5' RACE reads, TCRdb lists one record per CDR3 protein. There are approximately 880,000 distinct CDR3 sequences in the sample; 40% to 60% occur only once, and around an eighth lies in the top ten. With respect to this clonotype: Its antigen is not known.

Trimming cost V 0 bases and J 6 bases; bases outside gene matches: 2. This CDR3 contains 15 residues. Germline CDR1 reads MNHEY; CDR2 reads SVGAGI. Study findings and constraints: Diversity figures derived from one million T cells were judged to underestimate the true value. It was not known whether donors were CMV positive (a possible confounder of expanded clonotype changes).

The material sequenced was blood. This receptor was taken from a man aged 25-40 years in good health. The genes are TRBV6-5 and TRBJ2-1; 10 nucleotides line up with TRBD2. CDR3 sequence reads: CASSYSGLAVNEQFF. Here the CDR3 DNA reads TGTGCCAGCAGTTACTCCGGACTAGCGGTCAATGAGCAGTTCTTC.